Listed below are T cell receptor beta chains from one sample, sequenced in a study of cytomegalovirus exposure and HLA in healthy donors. Sequenced by immunoSEQ multiplex PCR; TCRdb stores in-frame clones only, minus some. The sample has around 110,000 clones, 73% seen once. Sequencing input: PBMCs. These receptor sequences come from a woman aged 30 to 39 in good health and CMV-seronegative. The CDR3 runs from the conserved cysteine through the conserved F or W. A D gene is named only where the DNA matches it firmly. Not all rows give a size; the values are once, few, many and, for expanded clones, a class.

V	size	D	J	DNA	CDR3
TRBV7-9	-	TRBD1	TRBJ1-5	TGTGCCAGCAGCTTAGGGGCCGGGACAGACAATCAGCCCCAGCATTTT	CASSLGAGTDNQPQHF
TRBV30	-	-	TRBJ1-1	TGTGCCTGGAGCGTCGGGTACAACACTGAAGCTTTCTTT	CAWSVGYNTEAFF
TRBV10-2	-	-	TRBJ2-7	TGCGCCAGCAGTGATAACGGGAAGGGCTACGAGCAGTACTTC	CASSDNGKGYEQYF
TRBV9	-	TRBD2	TRBJ2-2	TGTGCCAGCAGCTTAGCGGGAGCGGGAACCGGGGAGCTGTTTTTT	CASSLAGAGTGELFF
TRBV29-1	-	-	TRBJ2-3	TGCAGCGTTGCGAGTGATACGCAGTATTTT	CSVASDTQYF
TRBV7-9	few	TRBD1	TRBJ1-5	TGTGCCAGCAGCTCCGGACAGGATCAGCCCCAGCATTTT	CASSSGQDQPQHF
TRBV5-1	-	-	TRBJ2-7	TGCGCCAGCAGCCCGGGACTTGGCTCCTACGAGCAGTACTTC	CASSPGLGSYEQYF
TRBV2	-	-	TRBJ2-5	TGTGCCAGCACGGAGGTCCAAGAGACCCAGTACTTC	CASTEVQETQYF
TRBV18	-	-	TRBJ2-7	TGTGCCAGCTCAGCGGGAACAGACTACTACGAGCAGTACTTC	CASSAGTDYYEQYF
TRBV5-1	-	TRBD1	TRBJ1-1	TGCGCCAGCAGCTTGAATACAGGGGTTGACACTGAAGCTTTCTTT	CASSLNTGVDTEAFF
TRBV6-5	-	TRBD1	TRBJ2-7	TGTGCCAGCAGTTGGGGGACAGGGGAATACGAGCAGTACTTC	CASSWGTGEYEQYF
TRBV4-3	-	-	TRBJ1-3	TGCGCCAGCAGCCCCTCCCCCCGTCGGGGGAAGTCTGGAAACACCATATATTTT	CASSPSPRRGKSGNTIYF
TRBV29-1	few	-	TRBJ2-7	TGCAGCGTACGTGACAGCTACGAGCAGTACTTC	CSVRDSYEQYF
TRBV6-5	-	-	TRBJ2-1	TGTGCCAGCAGTTACGGAGAAGACAATGAGCAGTTCTTC	CASSYGEDNEQFF
TRBV18	-	TRBD2	TRBJ2-3	TGTGCCAGCTCCCCGTCCGGGCGGGAGCACTATACGCAGTATTTT	CASSPSGREHYTQYF
TRBV5-1	-	TRBD1	TRBJ2-3	TGCGCCAGTTACAGGGGTTCTAGCCCAGATACGCAGTATTTT	CASYRGSSPDTQYF
TRBV5-1	-	-	TRBJ1-5	TGCGCCAGCAGCTTGGATGGGGGGGATCAGCCCCAGCATTTT	CASSLDGGDQPQHF
TRBV19	once	TRBD1	TRBJ2-7	TGTGCCAGTGACTTCGGACAGGGCCTCTCCTACGAGCAGTACTTC	CASDFGQGLSYEQYF
TRBV2	-	-	TRBJ2-7	TGTGCCAGCAACCCAGTGGAGCCGAATACCTACGAGCAGTACTTC	CASNPVEPNTYEQYF
TRBV29-1	few	-	TRBJ1-1	TGCAGCGTTGAAAGCGGGGGATGGACTGAAGCTTTCTTT	CSVESGGWTEAFF
TRBV6-6	-	-	TRBJ1-2	TGTGCCAGCAGTCCCGGGATTCAAACCTATGGCTACACCTTT	CASSPGIQTYGYTF
TRBV6-1	-	-	TRBJ2-7	TGTGCCAGCAGTGAACGGGGAGTCGAGCAGTACTTC	CASSERGVEQYF
TRBV6-5	-	-	TRBJ2-7	TGTGCCAGCAGTTACACCCCCAGGGGCGAGCAGTACTTC	CASSYTPRGEQYF
TRBV10-3	-	TRBD2	TRBJ2-6	TGTGCCATCAGTGAGTCGTTAGCTAGCGGGAAAGCTTTC	CAISESLASGKAF
TRBV6-1	-	-	TRBJ1-1	TGTGCCAGCAGTGAAGCCTCGGGAGGAGGGGCTGAAGCTTTCTTT	CASSEASGGGAEAFF
TRBV19	-	-	TRBJ1-5	TGTGCCAGTAGTTCACTATCCAATCAGCCCCAGCATTTT	CASSSLSNQPQHF
TRBV7-9	-	TRBD1	TRBJ1-1	TGTGCCAGCAGCCCAAGAGGGCAGGGGGCATCTGAAGCTTTCTTT	CASSPRGQGASEAFF
TRBV7-2	-	-	TRBJ2-1	TGTGCCAGCAGCTCCCGACGGGTTGAGAGGGATGAGCAGTTCTTC	CASSSRRVERDEQFF
TRBV6-1	-	-	TRBJ1-5	TGTGCCAGCAGTGAATGGGGGGGCGTTTGGCCCCAGCATTTT	CASSEWGGVWPQHF
TRBV30	-	TRBD2	TRBJ2-6	TGTGCCTGGAGGACTAGCGGGAGGCCTAACGTCCTGACTTTC	CAWRTSGRPNVLTF
TRBV9	-	-	TRBJ1-1	TGTGCCAGCAGCCCAACCCCCAGGTCGCAGACGAACACTGAAGCTTTCTTT	CASSPTPRSQTNTEAFF
TRBV7-9	-	TRBD1	TRBJ1-5	TGTGCCAGCAGCTTAGGGACAGGGGGAAGTAATCAGCCCCAGCATTTT	CASSLGTGGSNQPQHF
TRBV27	once	-	TRBJ1-2	TGTGCCAGCACCCAGTATCGTACAGGGAACTATGGCTACACCTTC	CASTQYRTGNYGYTF
TRBV6-5	-	TRBD1	TRBJ1-5	TGTGCCAGCAGTCCGGGACAGGCCCTAGGGGCCCAGCATTTT	CASSPGQALGAQHF
TRBV15	-	-	TRBJ2-3	TGTGCCACCAGCAGAGATGGGGCCGCAGATACGCAGTATTTT	CATSRDGAADTQYF
TRBV11-2	-	TRBD2	TRBJ2-3	TGTGCCAGCAGCTTAGGGACGGGAGGAGATACGCAGTATTTT	CASSLGTGGDTQYF
TRBV29-1	-	-	TRBJ1-2	TGCAGCGTTGCCGCGGACAGACTCCTCTATGGCTACACCTTC	CSVAADRLLYGYTF
TRBV7-2	once	-	TRBJ1-2	TGTGTCGGGGGGACCCTAGTGGGTAGTGGCTACACCTTC	CVGGTLVGSGYTF
TRBV19	-	TRBD1	TRBJ2-5	TGTGCCAGTAGTATATACGAGGGGGCAGAGACCCAGTACTTC	CASSIYEGAETQYF
TRBV6-1	-	TRBD1	TRBJ2-5	TGTGCCAGCAGTTCACAGGGGAAGACCCAGTACTTC	CASSSQGKTQYF
TRBV30	-	-	TRBJ1-2	TGTGCCTGGAGTGTAGCGGTCGGCTACACCTTC	CAWSVAVGYTF
TRBV30	-	-	TRBJ1-3	TGTGCCTGGAGAGCGGGGCTGGGTCGGTTATATTTT	CAWRAGLGRLYF
TRBV6-5	-	-	TRBJ1-2	TGTGCCAGCAGTTACTGGCAGGGGCACCCGGAGGGCTACACCTTC	CASSYWQGHPEGYTF
TRBV5-4	-	-	TRBJ2-7	TGTGCCAGCAGCTCGCCCCTGGGGCCCTCCGGTAAACCCTCCTACGAGCAGTACTTC	CASSSPLGPSGKPSYEQYF
TRBV5-6	once	-	TRBJ2-3	TGTGCCAGCAGCTTGTACGGCAGGGGGGAATCAGATACGCAGTATTTT	CASSLYGRGESDTQYF
TRBV19	few	TRBD1	TRBJ1-1	TGTGCCAGCAGAGGACAGGGAGTACCTGAAGCTTTCTTT	CASRGQGVPEAFF
TRBV6-6	-	-	TRBJ1-5	TGTGCCAGCAGACGACAGCGCCAGCCCCAGCATTTT	CASRRQRQPQHF